The 22 T cell receptor beta chains below come from one sample, sequenced in a study of PD-L1 blockade in urothelial cancer (dated by TCRdb to 2017 to 2019). Preparation of the library involved the immunoSEQ multiplex PCR assay. The source is immuneACCESS, and TCRdb retained only in-frame sequences with V and J called. Part of the clones is not carried over; for the studies checked, unresolved V genes explain less than half of this, and the remainder is unexplained. Across this sample there are tens of thousands of clones, with roughly 84% seen only once. The top ten hold 4% to 5% of the sample. Material: PBMCs, obtained around atezolizumab (anti-PD-L1) treatment. All receptors come from a man between 65 and 80 years old with urothelial cancer.

This clone came up a few times. V is TRBV2 and J is TRBJ2-7; a weak D match, TRBD1 (7 bases). The V and J ends lost 6 bases and 3 bases respectively, with 12 bases between them. This CDR3 region has 13 residues. Germline V gene lookup returns CDR1 SNHLY and CDR2 FYNNEI. CDR3 residues: CASSAGQSYEQYF. The CDR3 DNA reads as TGTGCCAGCAGCGCGGGACAGAGCTACGAGCAGTACTTC.

The chain joins TRBV7-3 to TRBJ2-3, with 9 bases identical to TRBD2. Germline V CDR1 and CDR2: SGHTA, FQGTGA. Germline trimming cut 5 bases from V and 0 bases from J; bases unmatched to any gene: 3. This CDR3 is built from 15 residues. The CDR3 spells CASSIAGVSTDTQYF. The DNA of the CDR3 is TGTGCCAGCAGCATAGCGGGAGTGAGCACAGATACGCAGTATTTT. The full variable domain, with the rest looked up from reference TRBV7-3 and TRBJ2-3, is GAGVSQTPSNKVTEKGKYVELRCDPISGHTALYWYRQSLGQGPEFLIYFQGTGAADDSGLPNDRFFAVRPEGSVSTLKIQRTERGDSAVYLCASSIAGVSTDTQYFGPGTRLTVL.

The chain is built from TRBV7-9 and TRBJ2-7, with TRBD1 matching over 7 bases. The CDR3 has 16 residues. CDR1 and CDR2 (germline): SEHNR, FQNEAQ (reference sequence). The J segment lost 7 bases and the V segment lost 4 bases, leaving 16 bases of the junction unmatched. CDR3 region: CASSYGVTGLVMEQYF. CDR3 coding DNA: TGTGCCAGCAGCTATGGGGTGACAGGGCTTGTTATGGAGCAGTACTTC.

CDR3 nucleotide sequence: TGTGCCAGCAGCTCAACAGGGGGGGCCAAAAACATTCAGTACTTC. The encoded protein is CASSSTGGAKNIQYF. The chain has TRBV7-9 and TRBJ2-4, with 8 bases fitting TRBD1. Germline V gives CDR1 SEHNR, CDR2 FQNEAQ (reference sequence). J lost 1 base, V lost 4 bases, and 3 bases had no gene match. This CDR3 contains 15 residues.

The chain employs TRBV9 and TRBJ2-7; D may be TRBD1 (5 bases). Trimming left V 0 bases short and J 6 bases short, with 19 bases between. Per germline, CDR1 SGDLS and CDR2 YYNGEE. The CDR3 loop spans 16 amino acids. The CDR3 DNA is TGTGCCAGCAGCGTAGATCCGGCAGGGCCAACGAGCGAGCAGTACTTC. It translates to CASSVDPAGPTSEQYF.

The chain uses TRBV5-6 and TRBJ1-4; 7 nucleotides align to TRBD1. The CDR3 extends over 16 amino acids. J gave up 3 bases and V 0 bases, and 5 bases lay outside the gene matches. Germline-derived CDR1 and CDR2 are SGHDT and YYEEEE. The CDR3 loop is CASSLGAGGSNEKLFF. The CDR3 bases are TGTGCCAGCAGCTTGGGGGCAGGGGGTTCTAATGAAAAACTGTTTTTT.

This chain links TRBV7-8 with TRBJ1-3; D is undetermined. Germline lookup yields CDR1 SGHVS and CDR2 FQNEAQ. V was shortened by 2 bases and J by 0 bases, with 14 bases between the two germline ends. CDR3 length equals 17 residues. The CDR3 loop reads CASSLIGRVTSGNTIYF. Here the CDR3 DNA reads TGTGCCAGCAGCTTAATAGGCCGGGTGACCTCTGGAAACACCATATATTTT.

The rearrangement joins TRBV30 to TRBJ2-7, with TRBD1 matching over 8 bases. The CDR3 is made up of 15 amino acids. V was clipped by 6 bases and J by 3 bases; unmatched bases: 13. From germline, CDR1 is GTSNPN and CDR2 SVGIG (reference sequence). The CDR3 loop is CACNLGPGQGYEQYF. The CDR3, as DNA: TGTGCCTGTAACTTGGGGCCAGGACAGGGCTACGAGCAGTACTTC.

The V and J genes are TRBV5-4 and TRBJ1-1; TRBD1 agrees at 8 bases. The length of the CDR3 is 15 residues. V lost 4 bases and J lost 2; bases outside the gene matches: 7. Looked up from germline, CDR1 is SGHNT and CDR2 is YYREEE (reference sequence). The CDR3 sequence: CASSPDRALNTEAFF. The CDR3 region has the DNA TGTGCCAGCAGCCCGGACAGGGCGCTTAACACTGAAGCTTTCTTT.

This sequence joins TRBV6-1 and TRBJ1-2; D call uncertain. CDR1 and CDR2 from the germline V gene are MNHNS and SASEGT. V lost 8 bases to trimming and J lost 9 bases, with 10 bases between them. The CDR3 consists of 10 residues. CDR3 sequence: CASEAGSYTF. For the CDR3, the DNA is TGTGCCAGCGAGGCGGGGAGCTACACCTTC.

CDR3 in DNA: TGTGCCAGCTCCTACAGCCGCACCGGGGAGCTGTTTTTT. As protein: CASSYSRTGELFF. The V gene is TRBV18, the J gene TRBJ2-2, with no clear D. This CDR3 is built from 13 residues. From germline, CDR1 is KGHSH and CDR2 LQKENI. Trimming removed 6 bases at V and 4 bases at J, with 9 bases between.

This chain links TRBV5-6 with TRBJ2-7; D gene ambiguous. CDR3 length equals 12 residues. Germline CDR1 is SGHDT and CDR2 is YYEEEE. V was trimmed by 0 bases and J by 1 base, leaving 2 bases between them. CDR3 in DNA: TGTGCCAGCAGCTTGGCGTCCTACGAGCAGTACTTC. Amino acids: CASSLASYEQYF.

V gene TRBV6-1 combines with J gene TRBJ2-2; 9 nucleotides align to TRBD1. CDR1 and CDR2 (germline): MNHNS, SASEGT. This CDR3 has 15 amino acids. V lost 6 bases, J lost 7 bases, and 9 bases stayed unmatched. CDR3: CASSPLTGGDGELFF. The CDR3 coding sequence is TGTGCCAGCAGCCCTCTGACAGGGGGTGACGGGGAGCTGTTTTTT.

The chain joins TRBV9 to TRBJ2-1; 10 bases align to TRBD2. CDR1 is SGDLS, CDR2 YYNGEE, per germline. The CDR3 has 18 residues. V dropped 4 bases and J dropped 6; count of bases not matched to a gene: 16. In DNA, the CDR3 is TGTGCCAGCAGCCCCTTTGAGGCTAGCGGGAGCTGGGGCAATGAGCAGTTCTTC. Residues: CASSPFEASGSWGNEQFF. The variable domain in full, with the rest retrieved from reference TRBV9 and TRBJ2-1, is DSGVTQTPKHLITATGQRVTLRCSPRSGDLSVYWYQQSLDQGLQFLIQYYNGEERAKGNILERFSAQQFPDLHSELNLSSLELGDSALYFCASSPFEASGSWGNEQFFGPGTRLTVL.

Note on this clone: Additional DNA sequences in this sample encode the identical CDR3. The CDR3 here is CASSLGQGAHEQYF. CDR3 nucleotide sequence: TGCGCCAGCAGCCTAGGACAGGGGGCCCACGAGCAGTACTTC. V and J are TRBV5-1 and TRBJ2-7; 11 bases are a match to TRBD1. The germline V gene has CDR1 SGHRS and CDR2 YFSETQ. The ends lost 4 bases at V and 5 bases at J; junction bases unmatched: 5. The CDR3 sequence is 14 residues long.

The V call is TRBV27, the J call TRBJ2-1, with a weak D call TRBD2 (5 bases). CDR3 length: 14 amino acids. Trimming took 3 bases from V and 3 from J, leaving 9 bases between them. Germline loops: CDR1 MNHEY, CDR2 SMNVEV (reference sequence). The CDR3 here is CASSFERLYNEQFF. The CDR3 nucleotides read TGTGCCAGCAGTTTCGAGCGGCTCTACAATGAGCAGTTCTTC.

This rearrangement joins TRBV19 to TRBJ2-2; TRBD1 is a possible D gene (6 bases). The CDR3 totals 16 residues. Trimming removed 3 bases at V and 2 bases at J, with 13 bases between. Germline V gene lookup returns CDR1 LNHDA and CDR2 SQIVND (reference sequence). This CDR3 reads CASSIPLGTNTGELFF. The CDR3, as DNA: TGTGCCAGTAGTATCCCCCTCGGGACAAACACCGGGGAGCTGTTTTTT.

The chain links TRBV2 to TRBJ1-1; 10 bases agree with TRBD1. The CDR3 loop spans 11 amino acids. With V trimmed by 6 bases and J by 12 bases, 4 bases remained unmatched. Germline V lookup: CDR1 SNHLY, CDR2 FYNNEI. The CDR3, as DNA: TGTGCCAGCAGCCAGGACAGGGGGACTTTCTTT. Encoded protein: CASSQDRGTFF.

V and J are TRBV27 and TRBJ2-7; no definite D call. CDR1 and CDR2 from the germline V gene are MNHEY and SMNVEV (reference sequence). The CDR3 is made up of 13 amino acids. The germline V and J ends were trimmed by 0 bases and 7 bases, with 10 bases remaining between them. DNA of the CDR3: TGTGCCAGCAGTTTATCGCCCCAGACAGAGCAGTACTTC. Protein product: CASSLSPQTEQYF.

This rearrangement joins TRBV6-5 to TRBJ2-7, with 10 bases aligning to TRBD1. The trim removed 6 bases at V and 13 bases at J, leaving 18 bases unmatched. The CDR3 covers 15 residues. Germline V gene data show CDR1 as MNHEY and CDR2 as SVGAGI. The CDR3 spells CASRITGTGEAIVYF. CDR3 in DNA: TGTGCCAGCAGAATAACCGGGACAGGGGAGGCAATCGTCTACTTC.

The genes are TRBV29-1 and TRBJ2-7; 8 nucleotides align to TRBD2. J was trimmed by 4 bases and V by 7 bases; bases with no gene match: 12. CDR1 and CDR2 from the germline V gene are SQVTM and ANQGSEA. This CDR3 region has 14 residues. This chain's CDR3 is CSAKPGGRQYEQYF. The CDR3 DNA follows: TGCAGCGCCAAACCGGGCGGGAGGCAGTACGAGCAGTACTTC.

The chain joins TRBV7-2 to TRBJ2-3; the match to TRBD2 covers 10 bases. This CDR3 has 18 amino acids. CDR1 is SGHTA and CDR2 is FQGNSA in the germline V gene. Trimming cost V 1 base and J 4 bases; bases outside gene matches: 11. CDR3 amino acids: CASSLGRLAGDLSDTQYF. CDR3 sequence (DNA): TGTGCCAGCAGCTTAGGTCGGCTAGCGGGAGATCTCTCAGATACGCAGTATTTT.